This entry lists 19 T cell receptor beta chains sequenced from one sample in a study of identical twins. TCRdb re-called the 5' RACE reads through MiXCR, storing one row per CDR3 protein. Of 650,000 to 800,000 distinct CDR3 sequences listed, more than 6.5% are singletons. This sample also appeared in a second study, on yellow fever vaccine responses in identical twins.

The sample taken for sequencing was PBMCs. Receptors were obtained from a woman aged 18-29 years in good health.

The chain is built from TRBV6-2 or TRBV6-3 and TRBJ1-5; 9 nucleotides match TRBD1. There are 16 residues in the CDR3. CDR1 is MNHEY and CDR2 is SVGEGT in the germline V gene. V was pared by 2 bases and J by 5 bases, with 7 bases of the junction left unmatched. The CDR3 here is CASSYTWTGVYQPQHF. CDR3 sequence (DNA): TGTGCCAGCAGTTACACCTGGACAGGGGTATATCAGCCCCAGCATTTT.

The chain is built from TRBV18 and TRBJ2-7; TRBD2 is a possible D gene (6 bases). V gave up 3 bases and J gave up 1 base, with 16 bases separating them. Germline CDR1 and CDR2: KGHSH and LQKENI. The CDR3 runs to 16 residues. In DNA, the CDR3 is TGTGCCAGCTCACCGGAACTCCCGCGGGGATCCTACGAGCAGTACTTC. It encodes CASSPELPRGSYEQYF.

This clonotype was counted only a few times. The chain joins TRBV5-1 to TRBJ2-1, with D perhaps matching TRBD1 (6 bases). The V gene lost 0 bases and the J gene lost 3 bases, with 13 bases spanning the gap. Germline V gene sequence: CDR1 SGHRS, CDR2 YFSETQ. CDR3 length: 16 amino acids. CDR3 loop: CASSLAMGHDYNEQFF. The CDR3, as DNA: TGCGCCAGCAGCTTGGCTATGGGACACGACTACAATGAGCAGTTCTTC.

The chain carries TRBV5-1 and TRBJ2-1, with 10 positions matching TRBD2. The CDR3 totals 17 residues. Germline trimming cut 6 bases from V and 4 bases from J; bases unmatched to any gene: 13. CDR1 and CDR2 from the germline V gene are SGHRS and YFSETQ. The DNA of the CDR3 is TGCGCCAGCAACGGACTAGCGGAGCCCGCAGCATACAATGAGCAGTTCTTC. It codes for CASNGLAEPAAYNEQFF.

The chain uses TRBV3-1 and TRBJ2-7; 15 positions agree with TRBD2. The length of the CDR3 is 18 residues. Germline lookup yields CDR1 LGHDT and CDR2 YNNKEL (reference sequence). The V gene end was trimmed by 1 base and the J gene end by 0 bases; junction bases not matched to a gene: 4. The CDR3 here is CASSQVWTSGGASYEQYF. CDR3 nucleotides: TGTGCCAGCAGCCAAGTATGGACTAGCGGGGGGGCCTCCTACGAGCAGTACTTC.

J is TRBJ1-5 and V is TRBV10-2, with D maybe TRBD1 (6 bases). V gave up 3 bases and J gave up 7 bases, with 13 bases separating them. Looked up from germline, CDR1 is WSHSY and CDR2 is SAAADI. This CDR3 has 14 residues. The CDR3 protein is CASSDTGGRQPQHF. CDR3 in DNA: TGCGCCAGCAGTGATACGGGGGGCAGGCAGCCCCAGCATTTT.

This clonotype showed up just a few times. The J gene is TRBJ2-1, the V gene TRBV7-9; weak D call: TRBD1 (6 bases). The CDR3 runs 14 residues. Germline V gene data show CDR1 as SEHNR and CDR2 as FQNEAQ (reference sequence). Trimming left V 1 base short and J 9 bases short, with 13 bases between. The DNA for the CDR3 is TGTGCCAGCAGCTTAGGACAGGTCAGGGGTGAGCAGTTCTTC. It translates to CASSLGQVRGEQFF.

This clonotype was found many times. The chain has TRBV10-2 and TRBJ2-7; no clear D. V lost 3 bases, J lost 5 bases, and 11 bases lay in between. Per germline, CDR1 WSHSY and CDR2 SAAADI. This CDR3 has 13 amino acids. CDR3 in amino acids: CASSEGQIDEQYF. The CDR3 nucleotides read TGCGCCAGCAGTGAAGGGCAGATCGACGAGCAGTACTTC.

This rearrangement joins TRBV27 to TRBJ2-1; no firm D call. V gave up 2 bases and J gave up 3 bases, with 11 bases separating them. Germline V lookup: CDR1 MNHEY, CDR2 SMNVEV (reference sequence). This CDR3 comprises 15 residues. In nucleotides, the CDR3 is TGTGCCAGCAGTTTAGAATGGGCAGACTACAATGAGCAGTTCTTC. Translation gives CASSLEWADYNEQFF.

This chain connects TRBV20-1 to TRBJ2-7, with 10 bases fitting TRBD1. The junction had 1 base not matched to a gene; V was cut back by 3 bases and J by 2 bases. This CDR3 comprises 13 residues. CDR1 DFQATT and CDR2 SNEGSKA come from the germline V gene (reference sequence). CDR3 protein: CSASGTGAYEQYF. For the CDR3, the DNA is TGCAGTGCTAGCGGGACAGGGGCCTACGAGCAGTACTTC.

The chain couples TRBV10-3 to TRBJ2-1; weak D call: TRBD2 (5 bases). The CDR3 spans 15 residues. Looked up from germline, CDR1 is ENHRY and CDR2 is SYGVKD. V lost 0 bases and J lost 8, with 14 bases in between. CDR3 region: CAISESRGNVDEQFF. CDR3 DNA sequence: TGTGCCATCAGTGAGTCTCGAGGGAATGTTGATGAGCAGTTCTTC.

This clonotype was found a few times. This rearrangement joins TRBV7-3 to TRBJ2-1; D not resolved. V was shortened by 5 bases and J by 8 bases, with 7 bases between the two germline ends. Germline CDR1 SGHTA, CDR2 FQGTGA. CDR3 length: 11 amino acids. The CDR3 reads CASSEGHEQFF. The DNA for the CDR3 is TGTGCCAGCAGCGAAGGCCATGAGCAGTTCTTC.

This clonotype was found a few times. The chain links TRBV20-1 to TRBJ2-7, with TRBD1 matching 7 bases. The ends lost 6 bases at V and 0 bases at J; junction bases unmatched: 11. The CDR3 extends over 15 amino acids. Germline CDR1 DFQATT, CDR2 SNEGSKA (reference sequence). DNA of the CDR3: TGCAGTGCCACTCCGGGACAGCTGAGCTCCTACGAGCAGTACTTC. Translated, it gives CSATPGQLSSYEQYF.

CDR3 loop: CASSIQGGVYGYTF. CDR3 DNA: TGTGCCAGCAGCATACAAGGGGGAGTCTATGGCTACACCTTC. The V call is TRBV7-9, the J call TRBJ1-2; perhaps TRBD1 as D (6 bases). V was trimmed by 5 bases and J by 4 bases, leaving 14 bases between them. The CDR3 contains 14 residues. Germline V gene data show CDR1 as SEHNR and CDR2 as FQNEAQ (reference sequence).

The V and J genes are TRBV2 and TRBJ1-5, with TRBD1 identical over 7 bases. This CDR3 spans 17 amino acids. In germline, CDR1 is SNHLY, CDR2 FYNNEI. Unmatched junction bases numbered 14, after V lost 2 bases and J lost 7 bases. CDR3 loop: CASSERGPTGFNQPQHF. CDR3 DNA sequence: TGTGCCAGCAGTGAACGCGGGCCGACAGGGTTCAACCAGCCCCAGCATTTT.

This chain links TRBV20-1 with TRBJ2-3; the D is unclear. The V gene lost 4 bases and the J gene lost 0 bases, with 8 bases spanning the gap. Germline CDR1 and CDR2: DFQATT and SNEGSKA (reference sequence). This CDR3 contains 13 residues. The CDR3 bases are TGCAGTGCTACCCCGGACAGCACAGATACGCAGTATTTT. It translates to CSATPDSTDTQYF.

This clonotype showed up just a few times. CDR3 in DNA: TGTGCCAGCAGCACCCCGGTTGCCGGGTACACCGGGGAGCTGTTTTTT. This sequence encodes CASSTPVAGYTGELFF. The chain joins TRBV7-6 to TRBJ2-2; D gene uncertain. CDR3 length equals 16 residues. Trimming shortened V by 5 bases and J by 3 bases, and 16 bases separated the two germline ends. Germline assignment: CDR1 SGHVS and CDR2 FNYEAQ.

The V call is TRBV3-1, the J call TRBJ2-5; D is perhaps TRBD2 (5 bases). CDR1 LGHDT and CDR2 YNNKEL come from the germline V gene (reference sequence). The CDR3 length is 15 residues. Trimming shortened V by 4 bases and J by 3 bases, and 15 bases separated the two germline ends. CDR3 protein: CASSPSGSAEETQYF. As DNA, the CDR3 is TGTGCCAGCAGCCCCAGTGGTAGCGCCGAAGAGACCCAGTACTTC.

The chain carries TRBV29-1 and TRBJ1-1; D ambiguous. Trimming cost V 7 bases and J 0 bases, with 9 bases left between them. From germline, CDR1 is SQVTM and CDR2 ANQGSEA. The CDR3 has 12 amino acids. CDR3 nucleotides: TGCAGCGGCGAAGGGCTGAACACTGAAGCTTTCTTT. Amino acids: CSGEGLNTEAFF. The full variable domain, completed using reference TRBV29-1 and TRBJ1-1, is SAVISQKPSRDICQRGTSLTIQCQVDSQVTMMFWYRQQPGQSLTLIATANQGSEATYESGFVIDKFPISRPNLTFSTLTVSNMSPEDSSIYLCSGEGLNTEAFFGQGTRLTVV.